The T cell receptor beta chain described here comes from a study of siplizumab effects on memory and regulatory T cells. Whole-study results and caveats: The apparent diversity of naive T cells exceeded that of memory cells, and naive T cells seemed to make a major contribution to the alloresponse.

This clone appeared a few times. The antigen remains undetermined. This table comes from immunoSEQ multiplex PCR, and its TCRdb copy is limited to in-frame clones, with some not included. This table holds about 72,000 clones, about 89% found once. Trimming stripped 1 base from V and 5 bases from J, with 5 bases between. CDR1 is LNHDA and CDR2 is SQIVND in the germline V gene (reference sequence). This CDR3 is built from 13 residues. Sequencing input: CD8+ T cells sorted from blood. This receptor was taken from a human donor in good health. The chain couples TRBV19 to TRBJ2-2; D is unresolved. CDR3 sequence reads: CASSIAGTGELFF. The CDR3 region has the DNA TGTGCCAGTAGTATAGCAGGAACCGGGGAGCTGTTTTTT.